This TCR beta chain was recovered during a study of cytomegalovirus exposure and HLA in healthy donors. The overall study: Falling in the Caucasian-associated ancestry cluster were about 82% of under 500 genotyped donors. Regarding the study as a whole: In vitro confirmation showed three CMV-associated chains to be CMV antigen specific.

Both 60 Vbeta primers and 13 Jbeta primers went into the PCR. Clones were read by immunoSEQ multiplex PCR, and TCRdb kept only the in-frame ones, dropping some. The repertoire holds 150,000 to 200,000 clones, with roughly 80% as singletons. To note about this clone: Antigen specificity is unknown.

The CDR3 is 14 residues long. The V and J ends lost 2 bases and 0 bases respectively, with 7 bases between them. Germline V gives CDR1 MNHNY, CDR2 SVGAGI (reference sequence). The TCR sequence derives from a young man in good health and CMV-seropositive. This chain uses TRBV6-6 with TRBJ1-1; weak D call: TRBD1 (6 bases). Sequencing input: PBMCs. The CDR3 spells CASSYEGVNTEAFF. The CDR3 DNA reads as TGTGCCAGCAGTTACGAGGGGGTGAACACTGAAGCTTTCTTT.